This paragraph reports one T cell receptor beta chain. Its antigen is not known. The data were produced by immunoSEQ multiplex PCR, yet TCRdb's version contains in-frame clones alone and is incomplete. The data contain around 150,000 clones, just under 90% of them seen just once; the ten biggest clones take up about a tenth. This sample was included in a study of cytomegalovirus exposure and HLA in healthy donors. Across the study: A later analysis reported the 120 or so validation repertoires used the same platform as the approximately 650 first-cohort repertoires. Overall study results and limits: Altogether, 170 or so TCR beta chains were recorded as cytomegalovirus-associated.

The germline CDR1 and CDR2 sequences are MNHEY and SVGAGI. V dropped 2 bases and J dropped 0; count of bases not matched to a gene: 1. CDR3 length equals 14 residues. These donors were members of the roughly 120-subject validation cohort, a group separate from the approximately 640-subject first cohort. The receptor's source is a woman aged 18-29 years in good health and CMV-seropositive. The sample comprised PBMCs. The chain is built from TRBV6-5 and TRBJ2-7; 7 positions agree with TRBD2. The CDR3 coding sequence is TGTGCCAGCAGTTACGGGGGGGACTCCTACGAGCAGTACTTC. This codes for CASSYGGDSYEQYF.